Presented here are 26 T cell receptor beta chains from one specimen sequenced in a study of blood T cell repertoires in COVID-19. Clones were sequenced by immunoSEQ multiplex PCR, and TCRdb holds only the in-frame ones, with some missing. This table has approximately 280,000 clones, under 90% appearing once. What was sequenced was PBMCs or T cells enriched from blood (not recorded which). These receptors all stem from a woman aged 60 to 75 who had recovered from COVID-19.

This chain's CDR3 is CASSQESGYYEQYF. The CDR3 region has the DNA TGCGCCAGCAGCCAAGAGTCAGGGTACTACGAGCAGTACTTC. The chain uses TRBV4-1 and TRBJ2-7, with D possibly matching TRBD1 (5 bases). The V and J ends lost 0 bases and 3 bases respectively, with 9 bases between them. The CDR3 totals 14 residues. CDR1 MGHRA and CDR2 YSYEKL come from the germline V gene.

V gene TRBV9 combines with J gene TRBJ2-3, with TRBD1 matching 8 bases. The CDR3 consists of 14 residues. Germline CDR1 SGDLS, CDR2 YYNGEE. V shed 2 bases and J 4 bases; nucleotides not matched to a gene: 3. CDR3 DNA: TGTGCCAGCAGCGTCAGACAGGGGCCAGATACGCAGTATTTT. It encodes CASSVRQGPDTQYF.

V and J are TRBV3-1 (or the pseudogene TRBV3-2) and TRBJ1-5; tentatively, D is TRBD1 (5 bases). V was cut by 4 bases and J by 2 bases, with 9 bases left in between. The CDR3 consists of 14 residues. Germline loops: CDR1 LGHDT, CDR2 YNNKEL (reference sequence). The CDR3 is CASSLRDGNQPQHF. CDR3 DNA sequence: TGTGCCAGCAGCCTCAGGGATGGCAATCAGCCCCAGCATTTT.

This rearrangement joins TRBV11-2 to TRBJ1-5; D ambiguous. CDR3 size: 14 residues. V was cut by 4 bases and J by 3 bases, with 10 bases left in between. Germline lookup yields CDR1 SGHAT and CDR2 FQNNGV. The CDR3 region is CASSSSRDNQPQHF. The CDR3 bases are TGTGCCAGCAGCTCATCTCGGGACAATCAGCCCCAGCATTTT. Supplemented by reference TRBV11-2 and TRBJ1-5, the full variable domain reads EAGVAQSPRYKIIEKRQSVAFWCNPISGHATLYWYQQILGQGPKLLIQFQNNGVVDDSQLPKDRFSAERLKGVDSTLKIQPAKLEDSAVYLCASSSSRDNQPQHFGDGTRLSIL.

The gene calls are TRBV19 and TRBJ1-1; 8 bases fit TRBD1. Germline trimming cut 3 bases from V and 7 bases from J; bases unmatched to any gene: 10. CDR3 length: 15 amino acids. In germline, CDR1 is LNHDA, CDR2 SQIVND (reference sequence). CDR3 nucleotide sequence: TGTGCCAGTAGTATGGGTACAGGGGGTGGAAATGAAGCTTTCTTT. It specifies CASSMGTGGGNEAFF.

A few counts support this clone. CDR3 sequence reads: CASSVDEFSGNTIYF. CDR3 nucleotides: TGTGCCAGCAGCGTAGACGAGTTCTCTGGAAACACCATATATTTT. This rearrangement joins TRBV9 to TRBJ1-3; D unresolved. CDR1 is SGDLS, CDR2 YYNGEE, per germline. This CDR3 has 15 amino acids. Deletions cut 0 bases from V and 0 bases from J, with 7 bases between.

This chain links TRBV5-4 with TRBJ2-2, with D possibly TRBD2 on 6 matching bases. CDR1 SGHNT and CDR2 YYREEE come from the germline V gene (reference sequence). The length of the CDR3 is 15 residues. Trimming removed 4 bases from V and 6 bases from J, with 16 bases in between. CDR3 in DNA: TGTGCCAGCAGCCCCGGGGGACCCAAGGCCGGGGAGCTGTTTTTT. Protein sequence: CASSPGGPKAGELFF.

The chain links TRBV27 to TRBJ1-5; D call uncertain. The CDR3 has 13 amino acids. V dropped 2 bases and J dropped 5 bases, with 7 bases sitting between them. CDR1 MNHEY and CDR2 SMNVEV come from the germline V gene (reference sequence). The CDR3, as DNA: TGTGCCAGCAGTTTAGCAGTATATCAGCCCCAGCATTTT. Its protein is CASSLAVYQPQHF.

This clone occurred a few times. The chain uses TRBV7-9 and TRBJ2-1; 10 bases are a match to TRBD2. Germline assignment: CDR1 SEHNR and CDR2 FQNEAQ (reference sequence). There are 17 residues in the CDR3. Trimming at V came to 1 base and at J to 0 bases, leaving 3 bases not matched to a gene. The DNA of the CDR3 is TGTGCCAGCAGCTTAGGGTCTAGCGGGAGCTCCTACAATGAGCAGTTCTTC. Translation gives CASSLGSSGSSYNEQFF. Combining the CDR3 with reference TRBV7-9 and TRBJ2-1 gives the whole variable domain DTGVSQNPRHKITKRGQNVTFRCDPISEHNRLYWYRQTLGQGPEFLTYFQNEAQLEKSRLLSDRFSAERPKGSFSTLEIQRTEQGDSAMYLCASSLGSSGSSYNEQFFGPGTRLTVL.

The chain uses TRBV30 and TRBJ2-3, with D uncertain. This CDR3 contains 14 residues. The ends were cut back, 2 bases at V and 0 bases at J, with 9 bases in the middle. Per the germline V gene, CDR1 is GTSNPN and CDR2 is SVGIG (reference sequence). The CDR3 here is CAWSNGGSTDTQYF. The DNA for the CDR3 is TGTGCCTGGAGTAATGGCGGTAGCACAGATACGCAGTATTTT.

This chain joins TRBV28 and TRBJ1-6, with D possibly matching TRBD1 (5 bases). This CDR3 region has 16 residues. Looked up from germline, CDR1 is MDHEN and CDR2 is SYDVKM. The V end was cut by 5 bases, the J end by 8 bases, with 19 bases between. CDR3 amino acids: CASSPLPGQGDSPLHF. The CDR3 DNA reads as TGTGCCAGCAGTCCTCTTCCAGGGCAGGGCGATTCACCCCTCCACTTT.

The V and J genes are TRBV7-3 and TRBJ1-6; D unclear. Trimming removed 5 bases at V and 8 bases at J, with 10 bases between. The CDR3 totals 13 residues. Germline values: CDR1 SGHTA, CDR2 FQGTGA. The CDR3 nucleotides are TGTGCCAGCAGCCAAGCGCGGGATTCACCCCTCCACTTT. It yields the protein CASSQARDSPLHF.

The chain carries TRBV4-1 and TRBJ1-1; TRBD1 matches 7 bases. V trimming: 0 bases; J trimming: 11 bases; junction bases outside the gene matches: 3. Per the germline V gene, CDR1 is MGHRA and CDR2 is YSYEKL. The CDR3 is 12 residues long. This CDR3 is CASSQEQGRAFF. In DNA form, the CDR3 reads TGCGCCAGCAGCCAAGAACAGGGGAGGGCTTTCTTT.

The gene calls are TRBV5-4 and TRBJ1-4; 7 nucleotides line up with TRBD1. CDR1 SGHNT and CDR2 YYREEE come from the germline V gene (reference sequence). The J segment lost 7 bases and the V segment lost 0 bases, leaving 3 bases of the junction unmatched. This CDR3 has 14 residues. DNA for the CDR3: TGTGCCAGCAGCTTGGACAGGGGTGGTGAAAAACTGTTTTTT. Its translation is CASSLDRGGEKLFF.

About this clone: The same CDR3 is also encoded by other DNA sequences in this sample. J is TRBJ1-1 and V is TRBV7-3; tentative D call: TRBD1 (5 bases). The germline CDR1 and CDR2 sequences are SGHTA and FQGTGA. With 4 bases removed from V and 1 base from J, the gap between germline ends came to 7 bases. This CDR3 has 13 amino acids. CDR3 loop: CASSSQENTEAFF. The CDR3 DNA reads as TGTGCCAGCAGCTCACAGGAGAACACTGAAGCTTTCTTT.

The rearrangement links TRBV9 to TRBJ1-3, with D perhaps matching TRBD1 (6 bases). Germline V gives CDR1 SGDLS, CDR2 YYNGEE. The CDR3 extends over 16 amino acids. Deletions cut 4 bases from V and 0 bases from J, with 14 bases between. In DNA, the CDR3 is TGTGCCAGCAGCTCTCAGGGGTTCCTCTCTGGAAACACCATATATTTT. Translation: CASSSQGFLSGNTIYF.

The rearrangement links TRBV6-5 to TRBJ1-5, with 7 bases matching TRBD1. CDR3 length: 12 residues. CDR1 is MNHEY and CDR2 is SVGAGI in the germline V gene. V was pared by 6 bases and J by 8 bases, with 4 bases of the junction left unmatched. As DNA, the CDR3 is TGTGCCAGCAGCACAGGGGCAAAGCCCCAGCATTTT. It encodes CASSTGAKPQHF.

This clone was counted a single time. This chain links TRBV7-9 with TRBJ2-3; TRBD2 is a possible D gene (5 bases). In germline, CDR1 is SEHNR, CDR2 FQNEAQ (reference sequence). V dropped 5 bases and J dropped 0 bases, with 15 bases sitting between them. The CDR3 is 16 amino acids. This CDR3 is CASSLRLAFSTDTQYF. The CDR3 DNA sequence: TGTGCCAGCAGCCTACGATTAGCGTTTAGCACAGATACGCAGTATTTT.

The V gene is TRBV19, the J gene TRBJ1-1, with unresolved D. Trimming removed 8 bases at V and 1 base at J, with 5 bases between. Germline-derived CDR1 and CDR2 are LNHDA and SQIVND (reference sequence). CDR3 length equals 11 residues. The CDR3 nucleotides are TGTGCCAGTCAGGAGAACACTGAAGCTTTCTTT. It codes for CASQENTEAFF.

This clone came up a few times. The V gene is TRBV7-2, the J gene TRBJ2-1; a weak D match, TRBD1 (6 bases). Trimming removed 5 bases from V and 10 bases from J, with 12 bases in between. CDR3 length: 12 residues. Germline V gene data show CDR1 as SGHTA and CDR2 as FQGNSA. The CDR3 region has the DNA TGTGCCAGCAGCCAAAGGGGGTTGGAGCAGTTCTTC. It codes for CASSQRGLEQFF.

The chain uses TRBV9 and TRBJ2-5, with 7 positions matching TRBD2. The V gene end was trimmed by 0 bases and the J gene end by 4 bases; junction bases not matched to a gene: 12. Germline V gives CDR1 SGDLS, CDR2 YYNGEE. CDR3 length equals 17 residues. CDR3 amino acids: CASSVVSSGEKGETQYF. Here the CDR3 DNA reads TGTGCCAGCAGCGTAGTGTCCAGCGGGGAGAAGGGAGAGACCCAGTACTTC.

The rearrangement links TRBV4-1 to TRBJ2-5; D may be TRBD2 (5 bases). V was pared by 4 bases and J by 2 bases, with 17 bases between. The CDR3 loop spans 16 amino acids. CDR1 MGHRA and CDR2 YSYEKL come from the germline V gene. In DNA, the CDR3 is TGCGCCAGCAGCCTCCCGGGAATCGGGGTACAAGAGACCCAGTACTTC. This gives the protein CASSLPGIGVQETQYF.

The chain links TRBV10-3 to TRBJ2-2, with D possibly TRBD2 on 5 matching bases. Deletions cut 2 bases from V and 1 base from J, with 8 bases between. The CDR3 loop spans 15 amino acids. Per germline, CDR1 ENHRY and CDR2 SYGVKD. The CDR3 region is CAISEPTRNTGELFF. The CDR3, as DNA: TGTGCCATCAGTGAGCCTACTAGGAACACCGGGGAGCTGTTTTTT.

V and J are TRBV29-1 and TRBJ1-1; weak D call: TRBD1 (6 bases). Germline loops: CDR1 SQVTM, CDR2 ANQGSEA. Between the trimmed V and J ends, which lost 6 bases and 1 base, there was a span of 9 bases. The CDR3 runs to 12 residues. The CDR3 reads CSVQGQNTEAFF. CDR3 coding DNA: TGCAGCGTACAGGGACAGAACACTGAAGCTTTCTTT.

The chain joins TRBV28 to TRBJ2-3, with 10 bases lining up with TRBD2. The germline V gene encodes CDR1 MDHEN and CDR2 SYDVKM. The CDR3 is made up of 13 amino acids. The CDR3 reads CATQRGGGDTQYF. The CDR3 bases are TGTGCGACACAGCGGGGGGGCGGAGATACGCAGTATTTT.

V is TRBV10-3 and J is TRBJ2-3; 8 nucleotides match TRBD1. The CDR3 length is 13 residues. The germline V gene encodes CDR1 ENHRY and CDR2 SYGVKD. The trim removed 4 bases at V and 4 bases at J, leaving 1 base unmatched. CDR3 region: CAISGTGPDTQYF. The CDR3 region has the DNA TGTGCCATCAGTGGGACAGGGCCAGATACGCAGTATTTT.